One and the same sample provided the 25 T cell receptor beta chains below, sequenced in a study of T cell repertoires in cytomegalovirus infection. No antigen has been assigned to these receptors. TCRdb re-derived calls from the reads in MiXCR, one entry per CDR3 protein. The table records about 900,000 distinct CDR3 sequences, around 31% of them present only once. The material sequenced was cultured CD8+ T cells from PBMCs, taken from culture after CMV antigen stimulation. These TCRs come from a human donor in good health (CMV status not recorded). Some clones in this sample may be carry-over from other donors' samples.

J is TRBJ2-1 and V is TRBV5-1; tentative D call: TRBD2 (5 bases). V dropped 4 bases and J dropped 5 bases, with 13 bases sitting between them. Germline V CDR1 and CDR2: SGHRS, YFSETQ. The CDR3 is 14 residues long. In DNA form, the CDR3 reads TGCGCCAGCAGCATCGGACTTTTGGACAATGAGCAGTTCTTC. This codes for CASSIGLLDNEQFF.

This clonotype has more than one count but fewer than ten. The rearrangement links TRBV6-5 to TRBJ1-6, with a weak D call TRBD1 (5 bases). The CDR3 contains 15 residues. The V and J ends lost 1 base and 11 bases respectively, with 15 bases between them. In germline, CDR1 is MNHEY, CDR2 SVGAGI. CDR3 in DNA: TGTGCCAGCAGTTACTTGGGCGGGGGGGGGACACCCCTCCACTTT. Protein sequence: CASSYLGGGGTPLHF.

This clonotype was detected only once. The chain is built from TRBV29-1 and TRBJ2-1, with D possibly matching TRBD2 (7 bases). In germline, CDR1 is SQVTM, CDR2 ANQGSEA. This CDR3 spans 13 amino acids. The germline V and J ends were trimmed by 4 bases and 6 bases, with 13 bases remaining between them. The CDR3 DNA reads TGCAGCGTTGTTGCGGGGGCGCCCAATGAGCAGTTCTTC. This codes for CSVVAGAPNEQFF.

This clonotype was seen only a few times. The chain couples TRBV20-1 to TRBJ2-1, with 7 bases aligning to TRBD1. V lost 6 bases and J lost 2; bases outside the gene matches: 7. Looked up from germline, CDR1 is DFQATT and CDR2 is SNEGSKA (reference sequence). There are 14 residues in the CDR3. The CDR3: CSARQGGTYNEQFF. The DNA for the CDR3 is TGCAGTGCCAGACAGGGTGGCACCTACAATGAGCAGTTCTTC.

This clonotype has a handful of counts. The chain has TRBV10-3 and TRBJ2-7, with D perhaps given as TRBD1 or TRBD2 (5 bases each). Per germline, CDR1 ENHRY and CDR2 SYGVKD. Deletions cut 0 bases from V and 2 bases from J, with 14 bases between. CDR3 length: 16 residues. The CDR3 DNA reads TGTGCCATCAGTGAGTCGGTTCGGGACCCAACCTACGAGCAGTACTTC. This translates into CAISESVRDPTYEQYF.

This sequence joins TRBV7-9 and TRBJ2-7; D not resolved. The germline CDR1 and CDR2 sequences are SEHNR and FQNEAQ (reference sequence). This CDR3 has 15 amino acids. Trimming stripped 5 bases from V and 2 bases from J, with 16 bases between. CDR3 bases: TGTGCCAGCAGCCCTGGATCCCTAATTGCCTACGAGCAGTACTTC. It specifies CASSPGSLIAYEQYF.

This chain joins TRBV19 and TRBJ1-1; no reliable D call. V lost 7 bases and J 4 bases, leaving 7 bases between the germline ends. The length of the CDR3 is 11 residues. The germline gives CDR1 LNHDA, CDR2 SQIVND (reference sequence). The CDR3: CASMVSTEAFF. The CDR3 DNA reads TGTGCCAGTATGGTCAGCACTGAAGCTTTCTTT.

The chain links TRBV28 to TRBJ2-2, with D maybe TRBD2 (7 bases). The CDR3 runs 16 residues. Trimming pared 3 bases from V and 3 bases from J, leaving 14 bases between. Germline CDR1 and CDR2: MDHEN and SYDVKM. The CDR3 region has the DNA TGTGCCAGCAGTTTCTGGGGGGGGCCAGACACCGGGGAGCTGTTTTTT. Translation: CASSFWGGPDTGELFF.

The chain carries TRBV6-5 and TRBJ2-6; 8 bases match TRBD1. The length of the CDR3 is 19 residues. V shed 2 bases and J 0 bases; nucleotides not matched to a gene: 9. Per germline, CDR1 MNHEY and CDR2 SVGAGI. The CDR3 bases are TGTGCCAGCAGTTACCACTGGACAGGGCATCGCTCTGGGGCCAACGTCCTGACTTTC. It translates to CASSYHWTGHRSGANVLTF.

This clonotype was counted only a few times. The genes are TRBV12-3 or TRBV12-4 and TRBJ2-1; 13 bases fit TRBD2. CDR3 length: 18 residues. Trimming cost V 3 bases and J 3 bases; bases outside gene matches: 8. For the CDR3, the DNA is TGTGCCAGCAGTTTTCGTGGACTAGCGGGGGTCTTCTACAATGAGCAGTTCTTC. This codes for CASSFRGLAGVFYNEQFF.

This clonotype came up once. The V call is TRBV20-1, the J call TRBJ1-4; no definite D call. This CDR3 has 13 residues. Germline CDR1 and CDR2: DFQATT and SNEGSKA (reference sequence). CDR3 sequence (DNA): TGCACCACAGAACTTTCAACTAATGAAAAACTGTTTTTT. Its protein product is CTTELSTNEKLFF.

The chain employs TRBV12-3 or TRBV12-4 and TRBJ2-3, with a possible D match to TRBD2 (5 bases). The CDR3 has 13 amino acids. Trimming removed 2 bases from V and 8 bases from J, with 11 bases in between. Here the CDR3 reads CASSLTAEVTQYF. In DNA, the CDR3 is TGTGCCAGCAGTTTAACTGCGGAGGTTACGCAGTATTTT.

This clonotype was found a few times. One end of the junction fails to match germline, which may point to a read error. J is TRBJ2-1 and V is TRBV7-9; 9 bases are shared with TRBD2. Germline V gene sequence: CDR1 SEHNR, CDR2 FQNEAQ (reference sequence). The CDR3 sequence is 12 residues long. The CDR3 nucleotides are TGTGCCAGCAGCCCCATTCCAGCGGGGGGACTCTTC. Translating gives CASSPIPAGGLF.

This chain links TRBV6-6 with TRBJ1-1, with 7 bases identical to TRBD1. CDR1 and CDR2 from the germline V gene are MNHNY and SVGAGI (reference sequence). V lost 2 bases and J lost 0; bases outside the gene matches: 3. The CDR3 covers 15 residues. The CDR3 DNA reads TGTGCCAGCAGTTACGAGGGACAGATGAACACTGAAGCTTTCTTT. Translation gives CASSYEGQMNTEAFF.

The V gene is TRBV5-5, the J gene TRBJ1-5; D unresolved. The V gene's germline CDR1 is SGHKS and CDR2 YYEKEE (reference sequence). V was shortened by 0 bases and J by 4 bases, with 11 bases between the two germline ends. The CDR3 totals 15 residues. CDR3 in DNA: TGTGCCAGCAGCTTGGAGTACAGCGATAATCAGCCCCAGCATTTT. Residues: CASSLEYSDNQPQHF.

This clonotype occurred a few times. The chain joins TRBV6-2 or TRBV6-3 to TRBJ2-3; the match to TRBD2 covers 14 bases. Losses at the gene ends were 7 bases for V and 0 bases for J; bases not matched to a gene: 6. Germline lookup yields CDR1 MNHEY and CDR2 SVGEGT. The CDR3 loop spans 17 amino acids. The CDR3 region has the DNA TGTGCCAGCACCAGGACTAGCGGGGGGCCTAGCACAGATACGCAGTATTTT. This encodes CASTRTSGGPSTDTQYF.

The chain links TRBV2 to TRBJ1-2, with D tentatively TRBD1 (6 bases). The germline V gene encodes CDR1 SNHLY and CDR2 FYNNEI. CDR3 length: 15 residues. Trimming took 8 bases from V and 0 from J, leaving 16 bases between them. The CDR3 DNA follows: TGTGCCAGCCCCCTCCGGGACACCACTAACTATGGCTACACCTTC. This encodes CASPLRDTTNYGYTF. Drawing the rest from reference TRBV2 and TRBJ1-2, the complete variable domain is EPEVTQTPSHQVTQMGQEVILRCVPISNHLYFYWYRQILGQKVEFLVSFYNNEISEKSEIFDDQFSVERPDGSNFTLKIRSTKLEDSAMYFCASPLRDTTNYGYTFGSGTRLTVV.

The sample holds a few counts of this clonotype. The V and J genes are TRBV12-3 or TRBV12-4 and TRBJ2-1; TRBD2 agrees at 7 bases. The junction had 9 bases not matched to a gene; V was cut back by 3 bases and J by 7 bases. The CDR3 runs 15 residues. CDR3 DNA sequence: TGTGCCAGCAGTTTGGGGGGGGGATTGAGGAATGAGCAGTTCTTC. Encoded protein: CASSLGGGLRNEQFF.

This clonotype was seen only a few times. The rearrangement uses TRBV20-1 and TRBJ2-2; no reliable D call. Germline V gene sequence: CDR1 DFQATT, CDR2 SNEGSKA (reference sequence). The ends were cut back, 1 base at V and 4 bases at J, with 10 bases in the middle. The CDR3 length is 14 residues. CDR3 loop: CSARVQRSTGELFF. CDR3 coding DNA: TGCAGTGCTAGAGTCCAGAGGAGCACCGGGGAGCTGTTTTTT.

This clonotype has only a few counts. The chain joins TRBV7-6 to TRBJ2-1; D possibly uses TRBD1 or TRBD2 (6 bases each). V lost 5 bases and J lost 10, with 15 bases in between. Germline-derived CDR1 and CDR2 are SGHVS and FNYEAQ. This CDR3 comprises 13 residues. DNA for the CDR3: TGTGCCAGCAGCGACGGGGGCAGCCGAGAGCAGTTCTTC. Encoded protein: CASSDGGSREQFF.

This chain links TRBV23-1 with TRBJ1-1; 8 nucleotides agree with TRBD1. TRBV23-1 belongs to the ORF category, with a function that is uncertain. The junction had 11 bases not matched to a gene; V was cut back by 8 bases and J by 6 bases. This CDR3 has 14 residues. The CDR3 DNA follows: TGCGCCAGCCTCAAGGAACAGGGGGGACCTGAAGCTTTCTTT. It is translated as CASLKEQGGPEAFF.

As regards this clonotype: This may stem from a read error, because a much larger clone lies one nucleotide away. The chain is built from TRBV7-6 and TRBJ2-3; 9 positions agree with TRBD1. V lost 2 bases and J lost 5; bases outside the gene matches: 11. CDR1 and CDR2 (germline): SGHVS, FNYEAQ. The length of the CDR3 is 17 residues. DNA for the CDR3: TGTGCCAGCAGCTTACACTTCCTATCGACAGGGGGAGATACGCAGTATTTT. Amino acids: CASSLHFLSTGGDTQYF.

This clonotype was recorded many times. The chain carries TRBV6-5 and TRBJ1-3; D is unclear. Trimming removed 0 bases at V and 3 bases at J, with 9 bases between. The CDR3 consists of 15 residues. From germline, CDR1 is MNHEY and CDR2 SVGAGI. CDR3 residues: CASSYSRTDGNTIYF. For the CDR3, the DNA is TGTGCCAGCAGTTACTCACGTACTGATGGAAACACCATATATTTT.

The chain combines TRBV7-9 with TRBJ1-2; D is unclear. Trimming cost V 5 bases and J 8 bases, with 21 bases left between them. Germline assignment: CDR1 SEHNR and CDR2 FQNEAQ (reference sequence). The CDR3 totals 15 residues. The CDR3: CASSKRAGIYVGYTF. The CDR3 nucleotides are TGTGCCAGCAGCAAGAGGGCAGGAATCTATGTAGGCTACACCTTC.

Concerning this clonotype itself: A read error may produce the germline difference seen at one junction end. This chain connects TRBV6-1 to TRBJ2-1; 9 bases align to TRBD2. This CDR3 has 16 amino acids. Per germline, CDR1 MNHNS and CDR2 SASEGT. The CDR3 coding sequence is TGTGCCAACAGTCTCCGCGGGGGGGCCCCCTACAATGAGCAGTTCTTC. Residues: CANSLRGGAPYNEQFF.